These 15 T cell receptor beta chains originate from one sample sequenced in a study of blood T cells in healthy people across ages. A J-beta primer mix and a sample-barcoded 5' primer were used in a second PCR of roughly 7 to 12 cycles. TCRdb re-derived calls from the 5' RACE reads in MiXCR, one entry per CDR3 protein. In the table there are 1.5 million to 2 million distinct CDR3 sequences, roughly two fifths of which are singletons. Sequencing used blood. These receptors all stem from a human donor in good health.

In this sample, this clonotype turned up a few times. The genes are TRBV29-1 and TRBJ1-1; no firm D call. The germline V gene has CDR1 SQVTM and CDR2 ANQGSEA. Trimming shortened V by 7 bases and J by 4 bases, and 19 bases separated the two germline ends. The CDR3 is 14 residues long. Here the CDR3 reads CSASGLRGSTEAFF. CDR3 nucleotide sequence: TGCAGCGCCTCCGGTCTACGCGGTAGCACTGAAGCTTTCTTT. Full variable domain (outside the CDR3, taken from reference TRBV29-1 and TRBJ1-1): SAVISQKPSRDICQRGTSLTIQCQVDSQVTMMFWYRQQPGQSLTLIATANQGSEATYESGFVIDKFPISRPNLTFSTLTVSNMSPEDSSIYLCSASGLRGSTEAFFGQGTRLTVV.

The chain is built from TRBV18 and TRBJ2-7; 11 nucleotides line up with TRBD1. This CDR3 region has 15 residues. With 3 bases clipped from V and 2 bases from J, the junction kept 3 bases outside the gene matches. Germline CDR1 reads KGHSH; CDR2 reads LQKENI. The CDR3 DNA sequence: TGTGCCAGCTCACCTGCGGACAGGGGGCCCTACGAGCAGTACTTC. Its translation: CASSPADRGPYEQYF.

Here the CDR3 reads CASSIAFATGVHEQFF. DNA of the CDR3: TGCGCCAGCAGCATAGCATTCGCGACAGGGGTCCACGAGCAGTTCTTC. The chain couples TRBV5-1 to TRBJ2-1, with 8 nucleotides matching TRBD1. Trimming cost V 4 bases and J 10 bases; bases outside gene matches: 16. The CDR3 length is 16 residues. Germline V CDR1 and CDR2: SGHRS, YFSETQ.

The chain is built from TRBV4-2 and TRBJ1-2; D gene ambiguous. V was pared by 1 base and J by 4 bases, with 13 bases between. Germline CDR1 and CDR2: LGHNA and YNFKEQ. CDR3 length equals 15 residues. The CDR3 is CASSQAGPPSYGYTF. The CDR3 nucleotides are TGTGCCAGCAGCCAAGCCGGGCCCCCTAGCTATGGCTACACCTTC.

The rearrangement joins TRBV10-3 to TRBJ1-2; D unresolved. Germline CDR1 reads ENHRY; CDR2 reads SYGVKD. Trimming removed 6 bases from V and 9 bases from J, with 17 bases in between. The CDR3 totals 13 residues. DNA for the CDR3: TGTGCCATCAGGCCAACAGAACGGGAGAGCTACACCTTC. Its translation: CAIRPTERESYTF.

V and J are TRBV5-1 and TRBJ1-4, with D possibly matching TRBD1 (5 bases). The CDR3 loop spans 14 amino acids. V shed 4 bases and J shed 7 bases, with 14 bases lying between them. Germline V CDR1 and CDR2: SGHRS, YFSETQ. CDR3 protein: CASSPTGGSEKLFF. The CDR3 DNA reads as TGCGCCAGCAGCCCGACGGGGGGAAGTGAAAAACTGTTTTTT.

This clonotype was counted a single time. The gene calls are TRBV5-1 and TRBJ1-5, with D maybe TRBD1 (6 bases). V was shortened by 0 bases and J by 6 bases, with 19 bases between the two germline ends. Looked up from germline, CDR1 is SGHRS and CDR2 is YFSETQ. The CDR3 extends over 17 amino acids. CDR3 bases: TGCGCCAGCAGCTTGGACGGCGGCGGGGGCGGGGGTCAGCCCCAGCATTTT. Protein: CASSLDGGGGGGQPQHF.

This clonotype has a handful of counts. This chain links TRBV7-9 with TRBJ2-1; D remains unclear. Germline-derived CDR1 and CDR2 are SEHNR and FQNEAQ (reference sequence). The CDR3 has 13 residues. Trimming shortened V by 5 bases and J by 5 bases, and 10 bases separated the two germline ends. CDR3 nucleotide sequence: TGTGCCAGCAGCCCGTTCAACCACAATGAGCAGTTCTTC. The encoded protein is CASSPFNHNEQFF. Looking up the rest from reference TRBV7-9 and TRBJ2-1 gives the full variable domain: DTGVSQNPRHKITKRGQNVTFRCDPISEHNRLYWYRQTLGQGPEFLTYFQNEAQLEKSRLLSDRFSAERPKGSFSTLEIQRTEQGDSAMYLCASSPFNHNEQFFGPGTRLTVL.

The V call is TRBV12-5, the J call TRBJ2-6; a weak D match, TRBD1 (5 bases). Germline values: CDR1 LGHNT, CDR2 FRNRAP. The CDR3 is 17 residues long. V was clipped by 4 bases and J by 0 bases, with 13 bases between them. The CDR3 region is CASGYRQSNSGANVLTF. The CDR3 coding sequence is TGTGCTAGTGGTTATAGACAGAGCAACTCTGGGGCCAACGTCCTGACTTTC.

The chain combines TRBV12-3 or TRBV12-4 with TRBJ2-5; D gene unclear. The V end was cut by 3 bases, the J end by 7 bases, with 12 bases between. The CDR3 runs 13 residues. CDR3 loop: CASSFQPKGTQYF. In DNA, the CDR3 is TGTGCCAGCAGTTTCCAGCCGAAGGGGACCCAGTACTTC.

This clonotype was observed a handful of times. The rearrangement uses TRBV7-9 and TRBJ1-5; no definite D call. The CDR3 has 17 amino acids. Germline values: CDR1 SEHNR, CDR2 FQNEAQ (reference sequence). V was pared by 1 base and J by 1 base, with 14 bases between. CDR3 region: CASSLDKTDWSNQPQHF. DNA of the CDR3: TGTGCCAGCAGCTTAGATAAGACGGATTGGAGCAATCAGCCCCAGCATTTT. Variable domain in full (rest from reference TRBV7-9 and TRBJ1-5): DTGVSQNPRHKITKRGQNVTFRCDPISEHNRLYWYRQTLGQGPEFLTYFQNEAQLEKSRLLSDRFSAERPKGSFSTLEIQRTEQGDSAMYLCASSLDKTDWSNQPQHFGDGTRLSIL.

This chain connects TRBV4-3 to TRBJ1-3; D is undetermined. CDR3 length: 17 residues. Trimming left V 3 bases short and J 0 bases short, with 15 bases between. Germline CDR1 is LGHNA and CDR2 is YSLEER. The CDR3 here is CASSHLSAQVSGNTIYF. In DNA form, the CDR3 reads TGCGCCAGCAGCCATCTATCGGCGCAGGTCTCTGGAAACACCATATATTTT.

Note on this clonotype: Its ends do not fully match the called genes, so a read error is possible. The chain recombines TRBV7-2 with TRBJ2-5, with D possibly TRBD2 on 5 matching bases. From germline, CDR1 is SGHTA and CDR2 FQGNSA. The CDR3 totals 11 residues. This CDR3 reads CAISLAKEQYF. DNA of the CDR3: TGTGCCATCAGCCTAGCCAAAGAGCAGTACTTC.

The gene calls are TRBV28 and TRBJ2-2; either TRBD1 or TRBD2 may supply D (7 bases each). V shed 6 bases and J shed 5 bases, with 22 bases lying between them. The CDR3 sequence is 17 residues long. The germline gives CDR1 MDHEN, CDR2 SYDVKM. The CDR3 loop reads CASSDPPGGGITGELFF. The CDR3 region has the DNA TGTGCCAGCAGCGACCCCCCAGGGGGGGGGATAACCGGGGAGCTGTTTTTT.

The rearrangement links TRBV11-1 to TRBJ1-2; tentative D call: TRBD1 (5 bases). This CDR3 comprises 21 residues. The ends were cut back, 5 bases at V and 0 bases at J, with 31 bases in the middle. Germline V CDR1 and CDR2: SGHAT, FQDESV (reference sequence). CDR3 in amino acids: CASSRGGKATARSLSNYGYTF. CDR3 nucleotides: TGTGCCAGCAGCCGGGGGGGGAAGGCTACCGCACGGTCCTTATCTAACTATGGCTACACCTTC.